These 24 T cell receptor beta chains were sequenced from one sample in a study of CD8 T cells in Susac syndrome. Reverse transcription of roughly 0.5 to 1 ug RNA used random hexamers. TCRdb redid the calling of the immunoSEQ multiplex PCR reads with MiXCR, one entry per CDR3 protein. In the table there are about 24,000 distinct CDR3 sequences, just under 95% of which are singletons. Sequences were obtained from CD8+ T cells from PBMCs. The receptors were gathered from a human donor with Susac syndrome.

This chain links TRBV21-1 with TRBJ1-2. TRBV21-1 corresponds to a pseudogene. The CDR3 runs to 13 residues. As DNA, the CDR3 is TGTGCCAGCCGCCGGGTCCTTAACTATGGCTACACCTTC. The encoded protein is CASRRVLNYGYTF.

The chain combines TRBV13 with TRBJ1-2, with a possible D match to TRBD1 (6 bases). CDR3 size: 13 residues. The germline V gene encodes CDR1 PRHDT and CDR2 FYEKMQ (reference sequence). V lost 5 bases, J lost 2 bases, and 9 bases lay in between. CDR3 bases: TGTGCCAGCAGCCAGGACAGAAACTATGGCTACACCTTC. It specifies CASSQDRNYGYTF.

The rearrangement links TRBV7-3 to TRBJ2-5; D is perhaps TRBD1 (6 bases). Germline CDR1 SGHTA, CDR2 FQGTGA. There are 15 residues in the CDR3. Trimming left V 5 bases short and J 6 bases short, with 19 bases between. CDR3 sequence (DNA): TGTGCCAGCAGCGAACAGGGTTACCAAGGGAAGACCCAGTACTTC. It yields the protein CASSEQGYQGKTQYF.

The J gene is TRBJ2-2, the V gene TRBV7-9; 7 bases match TRBD2. This CDR3 contains 17 residues. Trimming cost V 5 bases and J 1 base; bases outside gene matches: 10. Looked up from germline, CDR1 is SEHNR and CDR2 is FQNEAQ (reference sequence). The CDR3 sequence is CASSLPSERGNTGELFF. In DNA, the CDR3 is TGTGCCAGCAGCCTTCCTAGCGAGCGGGGGAACACCGGGGAGCTGTTTTTT.

In its sample, this clonotype was seen once. The chain carries TRBV18 and TRBJ1-6, with D maybe TRBD1 (6 bases). CDR1 and CDR2 (germline): KGHSH, LQKENI. This CDR3 comprises 14 residues. V lost 3 bases to trimming and J lost 9 bases, with 12 bases between them. CDR3 nucleotide sequence: TGTGCCAGCTCACCGCCAGGGGCTACTTCACCCCTCCACTTT. Protein sequence: CASSPPGATSPLHF.

DNA of the CDR3: TGTGCCAGCAGTTTATCGGGACAGGGGTCGGATACGCAGTATTTT. Protein product: CASSLSGQGSDTQYF. The gene calls are TRBV28 and TRBJ2-3; 10 bases agree with TRBD1. CDR3 length equals 15 residues. The germline CDR1 and CDR2 sequences are MDHEN and SYDVKM. V shed 1 base, J shed 6 bases, and the junction held 4 bases outside the gene matches.

This clonotype was observed a single time. The gene calls are TRBV4-2 and TRBJ1-2; 7 bases agree with TRBD1. The germline CDR1 and CDR2 sequences are LGHNA and YNFKEQ. V gave up 0 bases and J gave up 3 bases; unmatched junction bases: 7. CDR3 length: 16 residues. This chain's CDR3 is CASSQDQGGEDYGYTF. The CDR3 nucleotides are TGTGCCAGCAGCCAAGATCAGGGGGGAGAGGACTATGGCTACACCTTC.

The chain recombines TRBV2 with TRBJ1-5; the match to TRBD1 covers 8 bases. J was trimmed by 5 bases and V by 6 bases; bases with no gene match: 12. CDR1 SNHLY and CDR2 FYNNEI come from the germline V gene. The CDR3 sequence is 16 residues long. The CDR3 nucleotides read TGTGCCAGCAGCGCTAAACCGGGACAGGCTTATCAGCCCCAGCATTTT. It yields the protein CASSAKPGQAYQPQHF.

The chain joins TRBV28 to TRBJ2-7; the match to TRBD2 covers 7 bases. Per germline, CDR1 MDHEN and CDR2 SYDVKM. The length of the CDR3 is 16 residues. Losses at the gene ends were 5 bases for V and 4 bases for J; bases not matched to a gene: 14. CDR3 coding DNA: TGTGCCAGCAGTCCCTCAGCGGGGCTTAACCGGTACGAGCAGTACTTC. Translating it yields CASSPSAGLNRYEQYF.

This clonotype was seen more than once but under ten times. This chain joins TRBV7-9 and TRBJ1-1, with 8 bases lining up with TRBD1. Germline V CDR1 and CDR2: SEHNR, FQNEAQ (reference sequence). V lost 4 bases, J lost 8 bases, and 9 bases stayed unmatched. This CDR3 has 14 amino acids. CDR3 DNA sequence: TGTGCCAGCAGCTGGGGACAGGCAAGGCACGAAGCTTTCTTT. It yields the protein CASSWGQARHEAFF. Complete variable domain (other parts from reference TRBV7-9 and TRBJ1-1): DTGVSQNPRHKITKRGQNVTFRCDPISEHNRLYWYRQTLGQGPEFLTYFQNEAQLEKSRLLSDRFSAERPKGSFSTLEIQRTEQGDSAMYLCASSWGQARHEAFFGQGTRLTVV.

This clonotype has a single count. V and J are TRBV5-6 and TRBJ2-5, with TRBD1 matching over 8 bases. The germline gives CDR1 SGHDT, CDR2 YYEEEE. The CDR3 sequence is 16 residues long. The trim removed 0 bases at V and 0 bases at J, leaving 4 bases unmatched. The CDR3 nucleotides read TGTGCCAGCAGCTTGGCCCCGGGACAGGACCAAGAGACCCAGTACTTC. Translated: CASSLAPGQDQETQYF.

The chain uses TRBV7-8 and TRBJ2-1; maybe TRBD2 (6 bases). CDR3 length equals 15 residues. CDR1 is SGHVS and CDR2 is FQNEAQ in the germline V gene. Trimming took off 2 bases at V and 1 base at J, with 9 bases between the two ends. CDR3 loop: CASSLFGGSYNEQFF. CDR3 in DNA: TGTGCCAGCAGCTTATTTGGGGGGTCCTACAATGAGCAGTTCTTC.

The rearrangement uses TRBV20-1 and TRBJ2-7; no firm D call. The CDR3 spans 15 residues. Per germline, CDR1 DFQATT and CDR2 SNEGSKA (reference sequence). Trimming left V 3 bases short and J 2 bases short, with 17 bases between. CDR3 DNA sequence: TGCAGTGCTAGGAGTAGAGAACAGTTCGCCTACGAGCAGTACTTC. Protein: CSARSREQFAYEQYF.

This chain joins TRBV5-4 and TRBJ2-7; D ambiguous. V was clipped by 0 bases and J by 0 bases, with 7 bases between them. Germline assignment: CDR1 SGHNT and CDR2 YYREEE (reference sequence). This CDR3 spans 14 amino acids. In DNA form, the CDR3 reads TGTGCCAGCAGCTTGGGGCACTCCTCCTACGAGCAGTACTTC. Protein: CASSLGHSSYEQYF. The variable domain in full, completed from reference TRBV5-4 and TRBJ2-7, reads ETGVTQSPTHLIKTRGQQVTLRCSSQSGHNTVSWYQQALGQGPQFIFQYYREEENGRGNFPPRFSGLQFPNYSSELNVNALELDDSALYLCASSLGHSSYEQYFGPGTRLTVT.

The chain has TRBV29-1 and TRBJ1-6; D is unresolved. V was trimmed by 7 bases and J by 9 bases, leaving 22 bases between them. There are 15 residues in the CDR3. Germline V gene lookup returns CDR1 SQVTM and CDR2 ANQGSEA. CDR3 sequence reads: CSAALEAGPSSPLHF. The CDR3 bases are TGCAGCGCCGCGTTAGAGGCAGGCCCCTCTTCACCCCTCCACTTT.

In its sample, this clonotype was seen once. The chain recombines TRBV28 with TRBJ1-5, with D possibly TRBD1 on 5 matching bases. The germline V and J ends were trimmed by 4 bases and 4 bases, with 8 bases remaining between them. Germline V gene data show CDR1 as MDHEN and CDR2 as SYDVKM. This CDR3 is built from 13 residues. This CDR3 reads CASSSPGNQPQHF. Written as DNA, the CDR3 is TGTGCCAGCAGTTCCCCAGGGAATCAGCCCCAGCATTTT.

In this sample, this clonotype turned up once. The CDR3, as DNA: TGTGCCAGCTCCCTGGGGGGGGCCCCCCCCAATGAGCAGTTCTTC. Translation gives CASSLGGAPPNEQFF. The chain carries TRBV18 and TRBJ2-1; TRBD2 is a possible D gene (7 bases). There are 15 residues in the CDR3. Trimming took off 6 bases at V and 6 bases at J, with 18 bases between the two ends. Germline lookup yields CDR1 KGHSH and CDR2 LQKENI. Full variable domain (outside the CDR3, taken from reference TRBV18 and TRBJ2-1): NAGVMQNPRHLVRRRGQEARLRCSPMKGHSHVYWYRQLPEEGLKFMVYLQKENIIDESGMPKERFSAEFPKEGPSILRIQQVVRGDSAAYFCASSLGGAPPNEQFFGPGTRLTVL.

This chain uses TRBV25-1 with TRBJ2-2; TRBD1 agrees at 8 bases. Germline V gene data show CDR1 as MGHDK and CDR2 as SYGVNS. The CDR3 has 17 amino acids. The V and J ends lost 0 bases and 4 bases, in that order; junction bases with no gene match: 7. In DNA form, the CDR3 reads TGTGCCAGCAGTGAATATACCAGGGACAGGACCACCGGGGAGCTGTTTTTT. Its protein is CASSEYTRDRTTGELFF.

This sequence joins TRBV7-9 and TRBJ2-7, with D perhaps matching TRBD1 (5 bases). Germline CDR1 and CDR2: SEHNR and FQNEAQ (reference sequence). The CDR3 sequence is 14 residues long. Trimming stripped 0 bases from V and 5 bases from J, with 11 bases between. The CDR3 bases are TGTGCCAGCAGCTTAGCCCAGGGATTCAACGAGCAGTACTTC. It translates to CASSLAQGFNEQYF.

The chain is built from TRBV7-2 and TRBJ2-5; D is ambiguous. The V gene lost 3 bases and the J gene lost 2 bases, with 10 bases spanning the gap. CDR1 is SGHTA, CDR2 FQGNSA, per germline. This CDR3 spans 14 amino acids. CDR3 in DNA: TGTGCCAGCAGCTTTCTCGTAGGGCAAGAGACCCAGTACTTC. It codes for CASSFLVGQETQYF. Using reference TRBV7-2 and TRBJ2-5 for the parts outside the CDR3, the full variable domain is GAGVSQSPSNKVTEKGKDVELRCDPISGHTALYWYRQSLGQGLEFLIYFQGNSAPDKSGLPSDRFSAERTGGSVSTLTIQRTQQEDSAVYLCASSFLVGQETQYFGPGTRLLVL.

The chain combines TRBV7-8 with TRBJ1-6; D is undetermined. This CDR3 is built from 14 residues. The V and J ends lost 7 bases and 7 bases respectively, with 14 bases between them. Germline-derived CDR1 and CDR2 are SGHVS and FQNEAQ. CDR3 DNA sequence: TGTGCCAGCACCCGGGGAAGGGAAAATTCACCCCTCCACTTT. It translates to CASTRGRENSPLHF.

The V call is TRBV12-5, the J call TRBJ2-7; 8 bases are shared with TRBD2. With 9 bases clipped from V and 5 bases from J, the junction kept 9 bases outside the gene matches. There are 13 residues in the CDR3. Germline loops: CDR1 LGHNT, CDR2 FRNRAP. This CDR3 is CARERRGANEQYF. CDR3 sequence (DNA): TGTGCTAGGGAACGGCGGGGGGCTAACGAGCAGTACTTC.

The rearrangement links TRBV28 to TRBJ2-5; 8 bases agree with TRBD2. CDR3 length equals 17 residues. Per germline, CDR1 MDHEN and CDR2 SYDVKM. V lost 4 bases and J lost 4; bases outside the gene matches: 14. Written as DNA, the CDR3 is TGTGCCAGCAGTTCCGGGACTAGTCACTTTGGTTCAGAGACCCAGTACTTC. It translates to CASSSGTSHFGSETQYF.

The gene calls are TRBV21-1 and TRBJ2-3. TRBV21-1 is noted as a pseudogene. The CDR3 loop spans 13 amino acids. CDR3 region: CASSLERPDTQYF. CDR3 nucleotides: TGTGCCAGCAGCCTAGAACGCCCAGATACGCAGTATTTT.